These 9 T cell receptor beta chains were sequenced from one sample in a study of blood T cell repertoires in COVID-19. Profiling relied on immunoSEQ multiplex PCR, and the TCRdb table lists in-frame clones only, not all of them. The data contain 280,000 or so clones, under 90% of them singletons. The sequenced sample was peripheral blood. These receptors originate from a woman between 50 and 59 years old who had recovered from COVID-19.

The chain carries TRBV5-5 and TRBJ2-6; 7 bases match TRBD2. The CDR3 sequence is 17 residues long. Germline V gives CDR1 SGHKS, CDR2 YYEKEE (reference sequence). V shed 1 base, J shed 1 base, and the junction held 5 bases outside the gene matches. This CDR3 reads CASSLTGGRSGANVLTF. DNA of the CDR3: TGTGCCAGCAGCTTGACCGGGGGGAGATCTGGGGCCAACGTCCTGACTTTC.

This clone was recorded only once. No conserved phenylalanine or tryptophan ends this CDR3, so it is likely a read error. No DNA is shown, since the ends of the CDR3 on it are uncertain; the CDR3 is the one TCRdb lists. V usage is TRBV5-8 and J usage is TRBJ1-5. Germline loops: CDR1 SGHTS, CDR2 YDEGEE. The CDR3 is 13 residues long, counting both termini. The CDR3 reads CASSFRGGEVQVL.

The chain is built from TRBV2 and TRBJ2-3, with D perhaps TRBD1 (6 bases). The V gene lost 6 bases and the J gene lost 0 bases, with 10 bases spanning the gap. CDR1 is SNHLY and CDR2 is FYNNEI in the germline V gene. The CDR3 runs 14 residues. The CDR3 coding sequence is TGTGCCAGCAGCGAACAGGGAAGCACAGATACGCAGTATTTT. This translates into CASSEQGSTDTQYF.

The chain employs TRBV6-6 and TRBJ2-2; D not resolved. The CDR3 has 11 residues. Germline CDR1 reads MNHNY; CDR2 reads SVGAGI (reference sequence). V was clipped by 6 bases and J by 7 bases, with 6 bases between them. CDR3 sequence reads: CASRVGGELFF. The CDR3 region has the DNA TGTGCCAGCAGGGTCGGCGGGGAGCTGTTTTTT.

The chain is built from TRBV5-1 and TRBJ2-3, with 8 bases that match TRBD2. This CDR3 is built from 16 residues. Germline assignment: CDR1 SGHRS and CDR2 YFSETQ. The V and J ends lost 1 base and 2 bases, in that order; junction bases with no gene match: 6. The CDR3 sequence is CASSLIVAGPTDTQYF. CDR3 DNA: TGCGCCAGCAGCTTGATAGTAGCGGGGCCCACAGATACGCAGTATTTT.

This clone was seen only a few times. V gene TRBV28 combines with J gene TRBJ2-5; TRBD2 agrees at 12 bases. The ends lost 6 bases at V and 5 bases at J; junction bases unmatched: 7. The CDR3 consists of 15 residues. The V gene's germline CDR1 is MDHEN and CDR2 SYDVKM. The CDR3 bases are TGTGCCAGCAGACCTAGCGGGGGGGCGCGGGAGACCCAGTACTTC. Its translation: CASRPSGGARETQYF.

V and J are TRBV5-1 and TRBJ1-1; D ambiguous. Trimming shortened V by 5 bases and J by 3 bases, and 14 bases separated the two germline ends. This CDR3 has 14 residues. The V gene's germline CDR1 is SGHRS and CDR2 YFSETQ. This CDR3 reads CASRRVRADTEAFF. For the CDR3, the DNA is TGCGCCAGCAGGCGAGTTCGAGCCGACACTGAAGCTTTCTTT.

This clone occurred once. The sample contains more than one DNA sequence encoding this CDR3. The CDR3 protein is CASSLAGGTDTQYF. The CDR3 DNA follows: TGTGCCAGCAGCTTAGCGGGAGGCACAGATACGCAGTATTTT. V and J are TRBV11-2 and TRBJ2-3; tentatively, D is TRBD2 (6 bases). V was clipped by 1 base and J by 1 base, with 6 bases between them. CDR1 is SGHAT and CDR2 is FQNNGV in the germline V gene. The CDR3 has 14 residues.

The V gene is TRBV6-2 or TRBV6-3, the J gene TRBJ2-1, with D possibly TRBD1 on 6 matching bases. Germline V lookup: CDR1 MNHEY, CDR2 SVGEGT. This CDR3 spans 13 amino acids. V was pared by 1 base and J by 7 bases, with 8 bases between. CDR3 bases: TGTGCCAGCAGTTACTACAGGGTTAATGAGCAGTTCTTC. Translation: CASSYYRVNEQFF.